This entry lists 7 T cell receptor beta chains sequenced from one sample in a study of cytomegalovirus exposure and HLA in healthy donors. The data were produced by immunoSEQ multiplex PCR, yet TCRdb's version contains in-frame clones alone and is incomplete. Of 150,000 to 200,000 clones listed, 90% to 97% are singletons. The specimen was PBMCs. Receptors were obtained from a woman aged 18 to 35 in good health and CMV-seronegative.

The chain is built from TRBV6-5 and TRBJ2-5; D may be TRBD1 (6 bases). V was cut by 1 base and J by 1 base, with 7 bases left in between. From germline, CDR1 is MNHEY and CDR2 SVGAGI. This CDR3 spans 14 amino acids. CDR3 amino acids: CASSYLGGQETQYF. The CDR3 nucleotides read TGTGCCAGCAGTTACTTAGGGGGCCAAGAGACCCAGTACTTC.

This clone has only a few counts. The CDR3 nucleotides are TGCAGCCCACGGACAGGGACCAATGAGCAGTTCTTC. Its translation is CSPRTGTNEQFF. This rearrangement joins TRBV29-1 to TRBJ2-1; 8 nucleotides align to TRBD1. Trimming at V came to 8 bases and at J to 6 bases, leaving 6 bases not matched to a gene. Germline V lookup: CDR1 SQVTM, CDR2 ANQGSEA. The CDR3 is 12 residues long.

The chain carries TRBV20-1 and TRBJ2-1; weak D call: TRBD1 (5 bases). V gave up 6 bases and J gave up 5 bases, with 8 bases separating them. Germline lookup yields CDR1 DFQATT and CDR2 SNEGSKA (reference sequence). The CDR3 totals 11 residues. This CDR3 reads CSARDNNEQFF. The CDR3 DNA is TGCAGTGCCAGGGATAACAATGAGCAGTTCTTC.

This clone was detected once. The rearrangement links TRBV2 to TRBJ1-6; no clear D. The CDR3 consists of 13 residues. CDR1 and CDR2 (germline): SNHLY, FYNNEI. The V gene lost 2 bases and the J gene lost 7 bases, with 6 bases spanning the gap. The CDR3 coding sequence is TGTGCCAGCAGTGAACTCCGGAATTCACCCCTCCACTTT. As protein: CASSELRNSPLHF.

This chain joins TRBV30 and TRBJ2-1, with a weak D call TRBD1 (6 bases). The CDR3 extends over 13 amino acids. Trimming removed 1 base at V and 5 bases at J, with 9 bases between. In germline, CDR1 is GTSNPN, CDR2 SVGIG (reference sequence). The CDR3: CAWSGGPNNEQFF. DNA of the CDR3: TGTGCCTGGAGTGGGGGGCCTAACAATGAGCAGTTCTTC.

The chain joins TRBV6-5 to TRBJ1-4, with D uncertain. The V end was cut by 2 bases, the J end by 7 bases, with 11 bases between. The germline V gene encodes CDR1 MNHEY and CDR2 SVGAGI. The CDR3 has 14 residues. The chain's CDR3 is CASSYERVGEKLFF. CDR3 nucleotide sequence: TGTGCCAGCAGTTACGAGAGGGTCGGTGAAAAACTGTTTTTT.

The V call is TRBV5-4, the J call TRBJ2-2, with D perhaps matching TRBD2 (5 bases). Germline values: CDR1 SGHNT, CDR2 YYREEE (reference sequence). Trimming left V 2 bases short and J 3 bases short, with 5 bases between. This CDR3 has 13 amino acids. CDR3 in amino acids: CASSFGDTGELFF. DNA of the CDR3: TGTGCCAGCAGCTTCGGGGACACCGGGGAGCTGTTTTTT.